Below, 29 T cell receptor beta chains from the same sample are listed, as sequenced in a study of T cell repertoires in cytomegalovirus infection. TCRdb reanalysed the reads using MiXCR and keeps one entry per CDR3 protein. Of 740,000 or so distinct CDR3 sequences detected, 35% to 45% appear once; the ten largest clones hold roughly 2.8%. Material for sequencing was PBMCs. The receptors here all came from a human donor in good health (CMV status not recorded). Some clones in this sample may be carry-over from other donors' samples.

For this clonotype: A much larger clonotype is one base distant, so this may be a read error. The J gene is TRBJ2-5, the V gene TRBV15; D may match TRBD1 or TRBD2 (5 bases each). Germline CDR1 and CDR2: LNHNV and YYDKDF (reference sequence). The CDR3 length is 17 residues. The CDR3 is CATIRGSMGPFQETQYF. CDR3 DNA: TGTGCCACCATCAGAGGATCAATGGGACCTTTCCAAGAGACCCAGTACTTC. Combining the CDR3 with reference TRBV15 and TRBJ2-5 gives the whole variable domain DAMVIQNPRYQVTQFGKPVTLSCSQTLNHNVMYWYQQKSSQAPKLLFHYYDKDFNNEADTPDNFQSRRPNTSFCFLDIRSPGLGDTAMYLCATIRGSMGPFQETQYFGPGTRLLVL.

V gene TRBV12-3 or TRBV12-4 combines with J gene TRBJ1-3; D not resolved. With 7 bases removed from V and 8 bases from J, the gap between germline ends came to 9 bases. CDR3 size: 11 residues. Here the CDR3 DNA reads TGTGCCAGCACAGAAGGAGACACCATATATTTT. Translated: CASTEGDTIYF.

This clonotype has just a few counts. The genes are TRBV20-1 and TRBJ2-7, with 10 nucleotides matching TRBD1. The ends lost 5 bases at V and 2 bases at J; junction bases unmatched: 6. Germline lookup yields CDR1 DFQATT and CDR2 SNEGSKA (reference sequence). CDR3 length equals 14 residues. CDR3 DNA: TGCAGTGCTTCGAGACAGGGGGCAACCTACGAGCAGTACTTC. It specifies CSASRQGATYEQYF.

CDR3 amino acids: CASVDRRRGSGELFF. DNA of the CDR3: TGTGCCAGCGTCGACAGGAGACGAGGGTCCGGGGAGCTGTTTTTT. The gene calls are TRBV6-2 or TRBV6-3 and TRBJ2-2; possible D gene TRBD1, 6 bases. Germline CDR1 and CDR2: MNHEY and SVGEGT. V shed 8 bases and J shed 6 bases, with 19 bases lying between them. The CDR3 sequence is 15 residues long.

This CDR3 reads CASSRRQGLGNTGELFF. CDR3 nucleotides: TGTGCCAGCAGTAGGAGACAGGGGTTGGGGAACACCGGGGAGCTGTTTTTT. The genes are TRBV28 and TRBJ2-2, with 8 bases identical to TRBD1. This CDR3 has 17 amino acids. Germline V CDR1 and CDR2: MDHEN, SYDVKM. Trimming took 5 bases from V and 1 from J; bases not matched to a gene: 9.

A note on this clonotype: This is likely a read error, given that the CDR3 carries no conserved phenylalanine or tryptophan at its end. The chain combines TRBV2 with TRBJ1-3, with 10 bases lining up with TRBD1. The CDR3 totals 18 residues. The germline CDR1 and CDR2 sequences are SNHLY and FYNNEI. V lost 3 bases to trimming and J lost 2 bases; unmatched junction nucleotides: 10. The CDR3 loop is CASSDGTGAILTGNTIYL. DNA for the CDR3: TGTGCCAGCAGTGACGGGACAGGGGCCATCTTGACTGGAAACACCATATATTTG.

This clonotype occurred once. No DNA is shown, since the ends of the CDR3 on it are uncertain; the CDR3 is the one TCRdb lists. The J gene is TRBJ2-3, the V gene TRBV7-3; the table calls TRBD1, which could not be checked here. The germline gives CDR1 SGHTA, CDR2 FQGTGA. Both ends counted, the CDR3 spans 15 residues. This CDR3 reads CASRAVGAGTDTPYW.

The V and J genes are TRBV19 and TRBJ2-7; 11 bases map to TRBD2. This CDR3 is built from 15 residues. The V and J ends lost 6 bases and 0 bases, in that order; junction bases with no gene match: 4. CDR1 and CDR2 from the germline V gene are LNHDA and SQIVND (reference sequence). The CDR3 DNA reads TGTGCCAGTAGGCCCGGGACTAGCGGCTCCTACGAGCAGTACTTC. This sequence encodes CASRPGTSGSYEQYF. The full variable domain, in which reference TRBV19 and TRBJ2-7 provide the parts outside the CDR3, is DGGITQSPKYLFRKEGQNVTLSCEQNLNHDAMYWYRQDPGQGLRLIYYSQIVNDFQKGDIAEGYSVSREKKESFPLTVTSAQKNPTAFYLCASRPGTSGSYEQYFGPGTRLTVT.

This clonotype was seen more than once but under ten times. DNA for the CDR3: TGTGCCAGCAGTTTCTTTGCGGGGGGCCCGGGGACTGAAGCTTTCTTT. It specifies CASSFFAGGPGTEAFF. The chain carries TRBV27 and TRBJ1-1, with D possibly matching TRBD1 (6 bases). V lost 3 bases, J lost 5 bases, and 19 bases lay in between. The germline gives CDR1 MNHEY, CDR2 SMNVEV (reference sequence). CDR3 length equals 16 residues.

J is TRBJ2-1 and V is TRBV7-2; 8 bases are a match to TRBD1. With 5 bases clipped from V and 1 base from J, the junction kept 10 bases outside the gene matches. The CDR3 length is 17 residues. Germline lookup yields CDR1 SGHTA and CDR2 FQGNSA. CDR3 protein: CASSAQGQVLSYNEQFF. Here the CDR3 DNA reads TGTGCCAGCAGCGCGCAGGGACAGGTCTTATCCTACAATGAGCAGTTCTTC.

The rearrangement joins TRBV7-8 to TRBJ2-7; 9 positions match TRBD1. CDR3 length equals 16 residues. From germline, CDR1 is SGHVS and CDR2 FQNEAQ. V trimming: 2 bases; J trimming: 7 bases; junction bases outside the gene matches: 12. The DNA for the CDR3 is TGTGCCAGCAGCTTATTACAGACAGGGGGAAAGGGGGAGCAGTACTTC. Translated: CASSLLQTGGKGEQYF.

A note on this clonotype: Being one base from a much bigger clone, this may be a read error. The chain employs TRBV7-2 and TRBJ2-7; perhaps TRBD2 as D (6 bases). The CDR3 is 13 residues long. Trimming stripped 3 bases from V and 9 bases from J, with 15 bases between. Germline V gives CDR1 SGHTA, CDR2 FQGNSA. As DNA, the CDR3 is TGTGCCAGCAGCTTGGGACTGCGTGAGTTGCAGTACTTC. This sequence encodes CASSLGLRELQYF.

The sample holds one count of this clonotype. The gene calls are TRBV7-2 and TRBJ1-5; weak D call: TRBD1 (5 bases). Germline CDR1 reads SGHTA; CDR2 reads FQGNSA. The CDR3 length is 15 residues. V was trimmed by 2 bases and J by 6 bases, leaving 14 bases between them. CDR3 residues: CASSLFVQGGQPQHF. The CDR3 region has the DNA TGTGCCAGCAGCTTATTCGTGCAGGGAGGTCAGCCCCAGCATTTT.

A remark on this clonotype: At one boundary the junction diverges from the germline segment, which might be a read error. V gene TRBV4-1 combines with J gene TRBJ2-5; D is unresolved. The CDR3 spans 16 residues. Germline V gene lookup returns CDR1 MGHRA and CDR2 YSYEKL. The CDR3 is CASSQDPLSAGLAQYF. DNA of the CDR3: TGTGCCAGCAGCCAAGACCCCCTAAGCGCCGGTCTTGCCCAGTACTTC.

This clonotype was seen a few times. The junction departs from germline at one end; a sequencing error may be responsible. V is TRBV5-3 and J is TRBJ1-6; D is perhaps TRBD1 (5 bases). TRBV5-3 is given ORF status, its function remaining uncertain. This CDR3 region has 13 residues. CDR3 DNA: TGTGCCAGCAGCTTGGATGGGGGGTCACCCCTCCACTTT. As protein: CASSLDGGSPLHF.

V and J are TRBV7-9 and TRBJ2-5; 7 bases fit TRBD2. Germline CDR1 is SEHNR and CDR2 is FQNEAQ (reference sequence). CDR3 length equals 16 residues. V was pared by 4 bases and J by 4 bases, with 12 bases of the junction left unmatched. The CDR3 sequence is CASSSPAGQSGETQYF. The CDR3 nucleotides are TGTGCCAGCAGCTCCCCAGCGGGGCAGTCGGGAGAGACCCAGTACTTC.

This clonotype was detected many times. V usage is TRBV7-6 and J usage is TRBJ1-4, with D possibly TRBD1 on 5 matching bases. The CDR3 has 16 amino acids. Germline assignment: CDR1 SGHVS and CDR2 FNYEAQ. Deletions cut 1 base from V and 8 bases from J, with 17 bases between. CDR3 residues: CASSLEGTGKEEKLFF. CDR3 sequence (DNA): TGTGCCAGCAGCTTAGAAGGGACCGGTAAAGAGGAAAAACTGTTTTTT.

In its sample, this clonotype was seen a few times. The CDR3 sequence is CATRGPSTDTQYF. CDR3 in DNA: TGTGCCACCCGAGGACCGAGCACAGATACGCAGTATTTT. This rearrangement joins TRBV24-1 to TRBJ2-3; D is ambiguous. The V gene lost 9 bases and the J gene lost 0 bases, with 9 bases spanning the gap. CDR1 and CDR2 from the germline V gene are KGHDR and SFDVKD. The CDR3 spans 13 residues.

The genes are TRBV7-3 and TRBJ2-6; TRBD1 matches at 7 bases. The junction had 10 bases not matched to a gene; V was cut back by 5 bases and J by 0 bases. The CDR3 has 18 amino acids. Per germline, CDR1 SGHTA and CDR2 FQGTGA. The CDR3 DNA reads TGTGCCAGCAGCCCTCCTCCGGGACAGCGCTCTGGGGCCAACGTCCTGACTTTC. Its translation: CASSPPPGQRSGANVLTF.

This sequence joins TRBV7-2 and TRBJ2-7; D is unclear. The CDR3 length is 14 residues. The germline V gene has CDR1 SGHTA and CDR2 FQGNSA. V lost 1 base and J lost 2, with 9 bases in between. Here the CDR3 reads CASSLVGTTYEQYF. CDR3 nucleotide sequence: TGTGCCAGCAGCTTAGTAGGAACGACCTACGAGCAGTACTTC. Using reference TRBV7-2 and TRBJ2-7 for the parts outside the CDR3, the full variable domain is GAGVSQSPSNKVTEKGKDVELRCDPISGHTALYWYRQSLGQGLEFLIYFQGNSAPDKSGLPSDRFSAERTGGSVSTLTIQRTQQEDSAVYLCASSLVGTTYEQYFGPGTRLTVT.

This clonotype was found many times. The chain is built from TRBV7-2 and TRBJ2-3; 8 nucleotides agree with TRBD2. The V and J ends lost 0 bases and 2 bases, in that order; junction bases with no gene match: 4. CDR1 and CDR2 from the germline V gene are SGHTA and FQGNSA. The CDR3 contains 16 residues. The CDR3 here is CASSLASGGVTDTQYF. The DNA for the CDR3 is TGTGCCAGCAGCTTAGCGTCGGGAGGGGTCACAGATACGCAGTATTTT.

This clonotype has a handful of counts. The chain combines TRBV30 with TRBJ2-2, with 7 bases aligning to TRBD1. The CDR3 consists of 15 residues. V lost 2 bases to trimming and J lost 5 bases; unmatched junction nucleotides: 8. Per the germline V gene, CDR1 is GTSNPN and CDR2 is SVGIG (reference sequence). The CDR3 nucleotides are TGTGCCTGGAGTAAGGGGGCCAGGGGGACCGGGGAGCTGTTTTTT. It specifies CAWSKGARGTGELFF.

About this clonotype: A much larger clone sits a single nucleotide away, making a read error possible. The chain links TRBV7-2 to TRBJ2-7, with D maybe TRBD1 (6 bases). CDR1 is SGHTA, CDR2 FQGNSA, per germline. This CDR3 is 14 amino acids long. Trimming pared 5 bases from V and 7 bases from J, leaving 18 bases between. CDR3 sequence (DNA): TGTGCCAGCAGCAAGGACAGCATGTCGGGAGAGCAGTACGTC. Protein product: CASSKDSMSGEQYV.

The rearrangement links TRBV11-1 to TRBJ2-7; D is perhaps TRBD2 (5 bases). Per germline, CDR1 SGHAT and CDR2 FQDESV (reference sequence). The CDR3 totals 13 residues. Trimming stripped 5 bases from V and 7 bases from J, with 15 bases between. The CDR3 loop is CASSLTLGSEQYF. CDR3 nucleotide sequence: TGTGCCAGCAGCCTTACCCTGGGGAGTGAGCAGTACTTC.

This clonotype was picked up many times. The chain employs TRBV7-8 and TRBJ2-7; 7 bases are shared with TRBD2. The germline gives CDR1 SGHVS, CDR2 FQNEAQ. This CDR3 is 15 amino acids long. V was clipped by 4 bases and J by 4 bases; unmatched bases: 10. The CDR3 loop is CASSSWEGGPYEQYF. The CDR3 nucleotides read TGTGCCAGCAGCTCGTGGGAGGGAGGGCCATACGAGCAGTACTTC.

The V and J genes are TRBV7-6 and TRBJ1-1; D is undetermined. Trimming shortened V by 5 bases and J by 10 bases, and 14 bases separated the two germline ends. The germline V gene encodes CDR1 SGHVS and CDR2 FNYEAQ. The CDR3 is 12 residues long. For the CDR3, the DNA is TGTGCCAGCAGCCAAGTGGGAGGGCCAGCTTTCTTT. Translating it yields CASSQVGGPAFF.

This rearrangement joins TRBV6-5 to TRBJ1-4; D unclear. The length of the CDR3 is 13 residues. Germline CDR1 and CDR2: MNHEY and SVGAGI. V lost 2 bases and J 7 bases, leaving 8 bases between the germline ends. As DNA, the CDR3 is TGTGCCAGCAGTTACGATGGAGGTGAAAAACTGTTTTTT. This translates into CASSYDGGEKLFF.

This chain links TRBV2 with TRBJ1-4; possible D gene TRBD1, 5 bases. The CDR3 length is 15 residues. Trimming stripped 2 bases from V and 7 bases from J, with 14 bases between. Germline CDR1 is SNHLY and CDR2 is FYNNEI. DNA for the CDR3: TGTGCCAGCAGTGAACGCGAGGGACGCGGTGAAAAACTGTTTTTT. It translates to CASSEREGRGEKLFF. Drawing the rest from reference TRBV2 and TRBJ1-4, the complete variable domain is EPEVTQTPSHQVTQMGQEVILRCVPISNHLYFYWYRQILGQKVEFLVSFYNNEISEKSEIFDDQFSVERPDGSNFTLKIRSTKLEDSAMYFCASSEREGRGEKLFFGSGTQLSVL.

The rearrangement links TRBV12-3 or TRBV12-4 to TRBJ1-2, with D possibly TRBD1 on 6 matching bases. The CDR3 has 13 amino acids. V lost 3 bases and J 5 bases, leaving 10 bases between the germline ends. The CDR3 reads CASSLPGQYGYTF. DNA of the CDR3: TGTGCCAGCAGTTTGCCCGGACAGTATGGCTACACCTTC.